The 13 T cell receptor beta chains in this list originate from one sample, sequenced in a study of blood T cell repertoires in COVID-19. Only in-frame clones appear in the TCRdb table, and some are missing; sequencing was by immunoSEQ multiplex PCR. Here the sample spans about 120,000 clones, 80% to 90% being singletons. Sequencing input: peripheral blood. The receptors derive from a man aged 35-49 years with acute or convalescent COVID-19.

This clone was picked up one time. The chain employs TRBV7-9 and TRBJ2-2, with 9 bases aligning to TRBD1. Germline V gives CDR1 SEHNR, CDR2 FQNEAQ (reference sequence). The CDR3 totals 15 residues. V lost 8 bases, J lost 7 bases, and 11 bases stayed unmatched. The CDR3 DNA reads as TGTGCCAGCTTGCCGGGACAGGGCTTTGGCGGGGAGCTGTTTTTT. The encoded protein is CASLPGQGFGGELFF.

The chain couples TRBV10-3 to TRBJ2-1, with 11 bases fitting TRBD1. V was clipped by 5 bases and J by 7 bases; unmatched bases: 4. There are 14 residues in the CDR3. Germline-derived CDR1 and CDR2 are ENHRY and SYGVKD. This CDR3 is CAISSDRGLNEQFF. In DNA, the CDR3 is TGTGCCATCAGTTCGGACAGGGGGCTTAATGAGCAGTTCTTC.

The V and J genes are TRBV19 and TRBJ1-2; D ambiguous. The V end was cut by 8 bases, the J end by 1 base, with 8 bases between. This CDR3 region has 12 residues. The germline V gene encodes CDR1 LNHDA and CDR2 SQIVND (reference sequence). The CDR3 protein is CASSVINYGYTF. The CDR3 DNA follows: TGTGCCAGTTCCGTAATTAACTATGGCTACACCTTC.

The V call is TRBV5-1, the J call TRBJ2-1; 9 bases line up with TRBD2. This CDR3 comprises 15 residues. In germline, CDR1 is SGHRS, CDR2 YFSETQ. J lost 4 bases, V lost 2 bases, and 4 bases had no gene match. In nucleotides, the CDR3 is TGCGCCAGCAGCTTAGCGGGAGGAGGTTACAATGAGCAGTTCTTC. It codes for CASSLAGGGYNEQFF.

The chain recombines TRBV19 with TRBJ1-1; a weak D match, TRBD1 (5 bases). Trimming removed 0 bases from V and 7 bases from J, with 15 bases in between. The CDR3 is made up of 15 amino acids. The germline gives CDR1 LNHDA, CDR2 SQIVND (reference sequence). The CDR3 spells CASSIDDSASLEAFF. CDR3 bases: TGTGCCAGTAGTATAGATGACAGTGCCTCCCTTGAAGCTTTCTTT.

The chain joins TRBV9 to TRBJ2-1; 9 nucleotides agree with TRBD2. Germline V gene lookup returns CDR1 SGDLS and CDR2 YYNGEE. The V and J ends lost 0 bases and 9 bases, in that order; junction bases with no gene match: 4. The CDR3 is 14 residues long. The CDR3 loop reads CASSVGIAGAEQFF. The CDR3 DNA follows: TGTGCCAGCAGCGTAGGAATAGCGGGAGCTGAGCAGTTCTTC.

This clone was found once. This CDR3 reads CSVRRESGYTF. Written as DNA, the CDR3 is TGCAGCGTTAGGAGGGAATCTGGCTACACCTTC. The chain is built from TRBV29-1 and TRBJ1-2, with D unresolved. V was shortened by 5 bases and J by 7 bases, with 11 bases between the two germline ends. This CDR3 region has 11 residues. Germline V lookup: CDR1 SQVTM, CDR2 ANQGSEA.

The J gene is TRBJ1-5, the V gene TRBV12-5, with TRBD1 matching 7 bases. Germline V lookup: CDR1 LGHNT, CDR2 FRNRAP. V gave up 0 bases and J gave up 0 bases; unmatched junction bases: 11. This CDR3 region has 19 residues. CDR3 sequence reads: CASGLVLKDRVDSNQPQHF. Written as DNA, the CDR3 is TGTGCTAGTGGTTTGGTATTGAAAGACAGGGTTGATAGCAATCAGCCCCAGCATTTT.

The chain recombines TRBV2 with TRBJ1-5; maybe TRBD1 (5 bases). CDR3 length: 17 residues. Germline-derived CDR1 and CDR2 are SNHLY and FYNNEI. The V and J ends lost 7 bases and 0 bases respectively, with 19 bases between them. The CDR3 sequence: CASTSWGGVYSNQPQHF. The CDR3 DNA reads TGTGCCAGCACCTCATGGGGGGGTGTTTATAGCAATCAGCCCCAGCATTTT.

The rearrangement uses TRBV25-1 and TRBJ1-4; TRBD1 aligns across 7 bases. The CDR3 is made up of 14 amino acids. The ends lost 3 bases at V and 7 bases at J; junction bases unmatched: 5. Germline V gene data show CDR1 as MGHDK and CDR2 as SYGVNS. The CDR3 spells CASSDRQGSEKLFF. Written as DNA, the CDR3 is TGTGCCAGCAGTGATCGACAGGGCTCTGAAAAACTGTTTTTT.

The rearrangement uses TRBV9 and TRBJ1-1, with D possibly TRBD1 on 5 matching bases. Per the germline V gene, CDR1 is SGDLS and CDR2 is YYNGEE. This CDR3 has 14 residues. V lost 0 bases, J lost 4 bases, and 10 bases lay in between. The CDR3 here is CASSVAIQGTEAFF. The CDR3 DNA follows: TGTGCCAGCAGCGTAGCTATCCAGGGCACTGAAGCTTTCTTT.

The chain recombines TRBV5-6 with TRBJ1-1; D is uncertain. Per germline, CDR1 SGHDT and CDR2 YYEEEE. With 4 bases removed from V and 1 base from J, the gap between germline ends came to 5 bases. The CDR3 covers 12 residues. The CDR3 DNA reads TGTGCCAGCAGCCCAGGGAACACTGAAGCTTTCTTT. Amino acids: CASSPGNTEAFF. The entire variable domain, with the rest obtained from reference TRBV5-6 and TRBJ1-1, is as follows: DAGVTQSPTHLIKTRGQQVTLRCSPKSGHDTVSWYQQALGQGPQFIFQYYEEEERQRGNFPDRFSGHQFPNYSSELNVNALLLGDSALYLCASSPGNTEAFFGQGTRLTVV.

The genes are TRBV13 and TRBJ1-2; 7 nucleotides line up with TRBD1. The V gene end was trimmed by 4 bases and the J gene end by 6 bases; junction bases not matched to a gene: 8. Germline values: CDR1 PRHDT, CDR2 FYEKMQ (reference sequence). The CDR3 totals 14 residues. The CDR3 DNA sequence: TGTGCCAGCAGCTGGACTACAGGGGACGATGGCTACACCTTC. This gives the protein CASSWTTGDDGYTF.